The 17 T cell receptor beta chains reported below all come from one sample, sequenced in a study of blood T cell repertoires in COVID-19. Here immunoSEQ multiplex PCR was the method, and the copy in TCRdb shows in-frame clones only, minus some. The sample lists approximately 130,000 clones, about four fifths seen once, with over 15% in the top ten. The specimen was peripheral blood. These receptors were collected from an elderly man with acute or convalescent COVID-19.

This clone was counted a few times. CDR3 sequence reads: CASAGLQPTDTQYF. Written as DNA, the CDR3 is TGTGCCAGCGCGGGGCTCCAACCCACAGATACGCAGTATTTT. The rearrangement joins TRBV2 to TRBJ2-3, with a possible D match to TRBD2 (6 bases). This CDR3 region has 14 residues. Trimming removed 8 bases at V and 2 bases at J, with 14 bases between. Germline V lookup: CDR1 SNHLY, CDR2 FYNNEI.

The rearrangement links TRBV6-1 to TRBJ2-3; D gene ambiguous. The V gene's germline CDR1 is MNHNS and CDR2 SASEGT. This CDR3 has 16 residues. Trimming removed 3 bases from V and 2 bases from J, with 15 bases in between. For the CDR3, the DNA is TGTGCCAGCAGTGACGGGTCTGTGTTTTACACAGATACGCAGTATTTT. Its protein product is CASSDGSVFYTDTQYF.

The chain couples TRBV5-5 to TRBJ2-7; 8 nucleotides align to TRBD1. Germline lookup yields CDR1 SGHKS and CDR2 YYEKEE (reference sequence). The V and J ends lost 0 bases and 3 bases, in that order; junction bases with no gene match: 5. This CDR3 spans 15 amino acids. CDR3 nucleotide sequence: TGTGCCAGCAGCTTGGAGGGACAGGCGCGCTACGAGCAGTACTTC. Protein sequence: CASSLEGQARYEQYF.

The chain is built from TRBV25-1 and TRBJ1-4, with no clear D. This CDR3 has 13 amino acids. Germline V gene lookup returns CDR1 MGHDK and CDR2 SYGVNS. V was clipped by 5 bases and J by 5 bases, with 9 bases between them. For the CDR3, the DNA is TGTGCCAGCAGTAGACCGGGAAATGAAAAACTGTTTTTT. This gives the protein CASSRPGNEKLFF.

This clone was counted between two and nine times. The chain links TRBV11-2 to TRBJ1-5; D not resolved. The germline V gene encodes CDR1 SGHAT and CDR2 FQNNGV. CDR3 size: 15 residues. The germline V and J ends were trimmed by 7 bases and 7 bases, with 20 bases remaining between them. For the CDR3, the DNA is TGTGCCAGCACGGAAGGGCGGGGTTTTTGGCAGCCCCAGCATTTT. Its protein is CASTEGRGFWQPQHF.

Turning to this clone: The same CDR3 is also encoded by other DNA sequences in this sample. This chain joins TRBV5-1 and TRBJ2-7, with a tentative D call TRBD2 (6 bases). The CDR3 loop spans 14 amino acids. V lost 0 bases and J 4 bases, leaving 11 bases between the germline ends. Looked up from germline, CDR1 is SGHRS and CDR2 is YFSETQ. The CDR3 loop reads CASSLVAGPYEQYF. CDR3 in DNA: TGCGCCAGCAGCTTGGTCGCGGGACCGTACGAGCAGTACTTC.

This clone was found once. The chain links TRBV5-1 to TRBJ2-7; maybe TRBD1 (5 bases). This CDR3 spans 13 amino acids. Trimming removed 0 bases from V and 5 bases from J, with 9 bases in between. Germline loops: CDR1 SGHRS, CDR2 YFSETQ. CDR3 nucleotides: TGCGCCAGCAGCTTGGAGGGGATCCACGAGCAGTACTTC. This codes for CASSLEGIHEQYF. The variable domain in full, with the rest retrieved from reference TRBV5-1 and TRBJ2-7, is KAGVTQTPRYLIKTRGQQVTLSCSPISGHRSVSWYQQTPGQGLQFLFEYFSETQRNKGNFPGRFSGRQFSNSRSEMNVSTLELGDSALYLCASSLEGIHEQYFGPGTRLTVT.

This clone has just one count. The chain combines TRBV18 with TRBJ2-5; TRBD1 matches at 8 bases. With V trimmed by 3 bases and J by 4 bases, 4 bases remained unmatched. Germline values: CDR1 KGHSH, CDR2 LQKENI. There are 14 residues in the CDR3. The CDR3 reads CASSPQDRAETQYF. For the CDR3, the DNA is TGTGCCAGCTCACCCCAGGACAGGGCAGAGACCCAGTACTTC.

In regard to this clone: Since a much larger clone is just one base distant, this may be a read error. The V gene is TRBV6-6, the J gene TRBJ1-2; 7 nucleotides line up with TRBD1. V dropped 6 bases and J dropped 3; count of bases not matched to a gene: 1. The CDR3 consists of 12 residues. From germline, CDR1 is MNHNY and CDR2 SVGAGI (reference sequence). CDR3 bases: TGTGCCAGCAGCGGGACAGACTATGGCTACACCTTC. Translated: CASSGTDYGYTF.

The chain is built from TRBV19 and TRBJ1-5; D remains ambiguous. The V gene's germline CDR1 is LNHDA and CDR2 SQIVND (reference sequence). Trimming removed 3 bases at V and 7 bases at J, with 10 bases between. The CDR3 is 13 residues long. The DNA of the CDR3 is TGTGCCAGTAGTATGGGGAGTGGGCAGCCCCAGCATTTT. Translation gives CASSMGSGQPQHF.

This chain uses TRBV2 with TRBJ2-3, with 15 bases aligning to TRBD2. CDR1 and CDR2 from the germline V gene are SNHLY and FYNNEI. Trimming removed 6 bases from V and 6 bases from J; junction bases left unmatched: 7. This CDR3 has 16 amino acids. The CDR3 DNA reads as TGTGCCAGCAGAGGGACTAGCGGGGGGTTAGTCGATACGCAGTATTTT. This gives the protein CASRGTSGGLVDTQYF.

The chain couples TRBV7-9 to TRBJ2-3; TRBD2 matches 8 bases. CDR3 length: 18 residues. Germline assignment: CDR1 SEHNR and CDR2 FQNEAQ (reference sequence). V was clipped by 1 base and J by 3 bases; unmatched bases: 12. CDR3 loop: CASSLVAGPPTRTDTQYF. The DNA of the CDR3 is TGTGCCAGCAGCTTAGTAGCGGGGCCTCCCACGAGGACAGATACGCAGTATTTT.

This chain links TRBV5-6 with TRBJ1-5; D remains ambiguous. This CDR3 region has 16 residues. Germline CDR1 reads SGHDT; CDR2 reads YYEEEE. Between the trimmed V and J ends, which lost 1 base and 7 bases, there was a span of 18 bases. The CDR3 DNA sequence: TGTGCCAGCAGCTTGTATGGCAGGTTGGTCGAGCAGCCCCAGCATTTT. Amino acid sequence: CASSLYGRLVEQPQHF.

This chain links TRBV28 with TRBJ2-7; unclear D gene. The CDR3 sequence is 15 residues long. Deletions cut 3 bases from V and 1 base from J, with 13 bases between. Per the germline V gene, CDR1 is MDHEN and CDR2 is SYDVKM. The CDR3 nucleotides are TGTGCCAGCAGTTTCGTGAACACGAGGTCCTACGAGCAGTACTTC. This encodes CASSFVNTRSYEQYF.

V and J are TRBV5-8 and TRBJ1-4, with 10 positions matching TRBD1. The CDR3 has 14 residues. Germline CDR1 SGHTS, CDR2 YDEGEE. V lost 4 bases to trimming and J lost 6 bases; unmatched junction nucleotides: 3. CDR3 sequence: CASSPGQGYEKLFF. The CDR3 DNA reads as TGTGCCAGCAGCCCGGGACAGGGGTATGAAAAACTGTTTTTT.

A single count supports this clone. The CDR3 coding sequence is TGTGCCAGCACCTTGACAGGGGCTGAGACCCAGTACTTC. Translating it yields CASTLTGAETQYF. The rearrangement uses TRBV11-2 and TRBJ2-5, with 8 bases that match TRBD1. The germline CDR1 and CDR2 sequences are SGHAT and FQNNGV. This CDR3 comprises 13 residues. The V segment lost 7 bases and the J segment 5 bases; nucleotides outside the gene matches: 6. Supplemented by reference TRBV11-2 and TRBJ2-5, the full variable domain reads EAGVAQSPRYKIIEKRQSVAFWCNPISGHATLYWYQQILGQGPKLLIQFQNNGVVDDSQLPKDRFSAERLKGVDSTLKIQPAKLEDSAVYLCASTLTGAETQYFGPGTRLLVL.

The chain is built from TRBV6-2 or TRBV6-3 and TRBJ2-1; 10 nucleotides align to TRBD2. V trimming: 3 bases; J trimming: 7 bases; junction bases outside the gene matches: 6. The CDR3 spans 15 residues. Looked up from germline, CDR1 is MNHEY and CDR2 is SVGEGT. The CDR3 nucleotides are TGTGCCAGCAGTTATGGGCTAGCGGGGGCTAATGAGCAGTTCTTC. It codes for CASSYGLAGANEQFF.